This is a list of T cell receptor delta chains from one sample in a study of delta chains in infants with herpesvirus infections. TCRdb reprocessed the RT-PCR reads through CATT. This table has several hundred delta-chain clones, around 70% appearing once. The input for sequencing was peripheral blood, taken at time point 2 of longitudinal follow-up. The receptor source for this set is a human donor who was a Ugandan infant, either HIV-exposed or HIV-unexposed (not recorded which). The CDR3 runs from the conserved cysteine through the conserved F or W. The order of the fields is D gene, V gene, clone size, J gene, CDR3 DNA, CDR3 protein. The D gene is left open where the match is weak. Some rows mark clone size as missing; the rest say once, few, many or name a class of expanded clone.

D: TRDD3; V: TRDV1; size: large; J: TRDJ1; DNA: TGTGCTCTTGGGGAACTTACCGGGGATAATGACGGTTACACCGATAAACTCATCTTT; CDR3: CALGELTGDNDGYTDKLIF
D: TRDD3; V: TRDV2; size: -; J: TRDJ3; DNA: TGTGCCTGTGACACCGGGGGATACGACTCCTGGGACACCCGACAGATGTTTTTC; CDR3: CACDTGGYDSWDTRQMFF
D: -; V: TRDV1; size: large; J: TRDJ1; DNA: TGTGCTCTTGGGGAACCGATTCCAGAGTACTGGAAGGGAGTAGGCACCGATAAACTCATCTTT; CDR3: CALGEPIPEYWKGVGTDKLIF
D: -; V: TRDV2; size: hyperexpanded; J: TRDJ1; DNA: TGTGCCTGTGACTCCCTCTCCATTTACACCGATAAACTCATCTTT; CDR3: CACDSLSIYTDKLIF
D: -; V: TRDV3; size: large; J: TRDJ1; DNA: TGTGCCTTTAGCTTGGCGGCTATTCCTAATTGGCATGCCGATAAACTCATCTTT; CDR3: CAFSLAAIPNWHADKLIF
D: -; V: TRDV1; size: hyperexpanded; J: TRDJ1; DNA: TGTGCTCTTGGGTCAAGCCTTCCGAACCTGCTGGGGATGGGGGTCACCGATAAACTCATCTTT; CDR3: CALGSSLPNLLGMGVTDKLIF
D: TRDD3; V: TRDV1; size: -; J: TRDJ2; DNA: TGTGCTCTTGGGGAGGCCCGACTATCAGACTGGGGTACTACAGCACAACTCTTCTTT; CDR3: CALGEARLSDWGTTAQLFF
D: TRDD3; V: TRDV1; size: hyperexpanded; J: TRDJ2; DNA: TGTGCTCTTGGGAAGGGTCCCTGGGGAGAAGCAGCCTGGGGGATTATCTTGACAGCACAACTCTTCTTT; CDR3: CALGKGPWGEAAWGIILTAQLFF
D: -; V: TRDV1; size: hyperexpanded; J: TRDJ1; DNA: TGTGCTCTTGGGGTTCCTACCCCCAGGGGCGGGATACACCTCCTGTACACCGATAAACTCATCTTT; CDR3: CALGVPTPRGGIHLLYTDKLIF
D: -; V: TRDV2; size: -; J: TRDJ1; DNA: TGTGCCTGTGAGATTGAACGTTACTGGGCCAGCATAAGGAGGTTCACCGATAAACTCATCTTT; CDR3: CACEIERYWASIRRFTDKLIF
D: TRDD3; V: TRDV2; size: large; J: TRDJ3; DNA: TGTGCCTGTGACGTTCTGGGGGAAAGCTCCTGGGACACCCGACAGATGTTTTTC; CDR3: CACDVLGESSWDTRQMFF
D: TRDD3; V: TRDV2; size: -; J: TRDJ3; DNA: TGTGCCTGTACTGGGGGCCCAAGCTCCTGGGACACCCGACAGATGTTTTTC; CDR3: CACTGGPSSWDTRQMFF
D: TRDD3; V: TRDV2; size: hyperexpanded; J: TRDJ1; DNA: TGTGCCTGTGACACCGGCCCAAAGTGCGGACTGGGGGATATGACATACTACACCGATAAACTCATCTTT; CDR3: CACDTGPKCGLGDMTYYTDKLIF
D: TRDD3; V: TRDV2; size: -; J: TRDJ1; DNA: TGTGCCTGTGACACCAGGGAAGCTGGGGGATACGCGTCAATCGATAAACTCATCTTT; CDR3: CACDTREAGGYASIDKLIF
D: -; V: TRDV1; size: once; J: TRDJ1; DNA: TGTGCTCGTGGGGAACAGAGCCCCGGCTGGGCCCCGTACACCGATAAACTCATCTTT; CDR3: CARGEQSPGWAPYTDKLIF
D: -; V: TRDV2; size: hyperexpanded; J: TRDJ1; DNA: TGTGCCTGTGACACCGTCGGGGGGTCGTACACCGATAAACTCATCTTT; CDR3: CACDTVGGSYTDKLIF
D: -; V: TRDV2; size: -; J: TRDJ1; DNA: TGTGCCTGTCACGGAGTGGGTGGGGAGAAAACCGATAAACTCATCTTT; CDR3: CACHGVGGEKTDKLIF
D: TRDD2; V: TRDV3; size: -; J: TRDJ1; DNA: TGTGCCTCCCGGCCTTCCTACAAGGTTGGGGATCACACCGATAAACTCATCTTT; CDR3: CASRPSYKVGDHTDKLIF
D: -; V: TRAV29/DV5; size: -; J: TRDJ3; DNA: -; CDR3: CASVQQACPRSWDTRQMFF
D: TRDD3; V: TRDV2; size: large; J: TRDJ1; DNA: TGTGCCTGTGACTATTTACTGGGGGATCCCACCGATAAACTCATCTTT; CDR3: CACDYLLGDPTDKLIF
D: -; V: TRDV2; size: large; J: TRDJ1; DNA: TGTGCCTGTGACCTCTTGGGGATCGGCGGCGATAAACTCATCTTT; CDR3: CACDLLGIGGDKLIF
D: TRDD3; V: TRDV1; size: hyperexpanded; J: TRDJ2; DNA: TGTGCTCTTGGGGAAGGAGAATCCTACTGGTGGGGGATACAGTGGGGGACAGCACAACTCTTCTTT; CDR3: CALGEGESYWWGIQWGTAQLFF
D: -; V: TRDV1; size: medium-sized; J: TRDJ1; DNA: TGTGCTCTTGGGGCCCAGGCAGGCTTCCTAGTATCTTTCCCTTACTGGGCTCACACCGATAAACTCATCTTT; CDR3: CALGAQAGFLVSFPYWAHTDKLIF
D: TRDD3; V: TRDV1; size: large; J: TRDJ1; DNA: TGTGCTCTTGGGTTAACAGGCCCTACTGGGGGATACGCCGATAAACTCATCTTT; CDR3: CALGLTGPTGGYADKLIF